This TCR beta chain was sequenced during a study of beta chain features in type 1 diabetes. Across the study: Age, gender and cell yields were alike across patients and healthy donors.

Regarding the study as a whole: At VDJ recombination sites, type 1 diabetes patients had fewer insertions and more deleted nucleotides. All four CD4+ subsets from Type 1 diabetes patients carried moderately but significantly shorter TCRB CDR3s.

Comments on this clone: Its antigen is undetermined.

Reverse transcription of all isolated RNA meant that expressed TCRB transcripts were sequenced. Each sample of naive, central memory or regulatory T cells had, on average, about 3.57 million reads. TCRdb keeps only in-frame clones here, not all; method: immunoSEQ multiplex PCR. The data contain 300,000 to 350,000 clones, roughly 14% of them singletons. CD45RO/CCR7/CD25/CD127/CD95/CD27 separated CD4+ naive, central memory, regulatory and stem cell-like memory cells by sorting. The clonotype was recovered from a woman aged 18-30 years with type 1 diabetes. Material: naive CD4+ T cells from blood.

CDR3 residues: CASSPRISAYEQYF. The CDR3 nucleotides are TGTGCCAGCAGCCCCCGTATCAGTGCCTACGAGCAGTACTTC. The rearrangement joins TRBV9 to TRBJ2-7; unclear D gene. From germline, CDR1 is SGDLS and CDR2 YYNGEE. This CDR3 is 14 amino acids long. Trimming took off 4 bases at V and 2 bases at J, with 13 bases between the two ends.